The rows below give T cell receptor beta chains drawn from one sample of a study of control samples from healthy donors and cancer patients. The assay was immunoSEQ multiplex PCR, and TCRdb's table has in-frame clones only and misses some. The sample contains some 51,000 clones, around 96% of which appear only once. The specimen sequenced was blood. The receptor set was obtained from a woman under 30 in good health. CDR3s include the opening cysteine and the closing phenylalanine or tryptophan. D genes are given only for firm matches. Where a row states a size, it is once, few, many or the class of an expanded clone; other rows omit it.

clone size: -; D gene: TRBD1; V gene: TRBV19; J gene: TRBJ1-4; CDR3 DNA: TGTGCCAGTAGGGACAGGGGAGATAATGAAAAACTGTTTTTT; CDR3 protein: CASRDRGDNEKLFF
clone size: -; D gene: -; V gene: TRBV6-2/TRBV6-3; J gene: TRBJ1-6; CDR3 DNA: TGTGCCAGCAGTCGCTCCCCCCGTGGGGATAATTCACCCCTCCACTTT; CDR3 protein: CASSRSPRGDNSPLHF
clone size: -; D gene: TRBD1; V gene: TRBV6-6; J gene: TRBJ2-5; CDR3 DNA: TGTGCCAGCAGGGCGACAGGGGTGGGGACCCAGTACTTC; CDR3 protein: CASRATGVGTQYF
clone size: -; D gene: -; V gene: TRBV19; J gene: TRBJ1-3; CDR3 DNA: TGTGCCAGTAGTATTGGGCTTGGAAGCTCTGGAAACACCATATATTTT; CDR3 protein: CASSIGLGSSGNTIYF
clone size: -; D gene: -; V gene: TRBV27; J gene: TRBJ1-2; CDR3 DNA: TGTGCCAGCAGTCCCCCTGGGAGACAGAACATCTATGGCTACACCTTC; CDR3 protein: CASSPPGRQNIYGYTF
clone size: -; D gene: -; V gene: TRBV5-5; J gene: TRBJ1-1; CDR3 DNA: TGTGCCAGCAGCTTGAAGGGGCAGGGGACTGAAGCTTTCTTT; CDR3 protein: CASSLKGQGTEAFF
clone size: -; D gene: -; V gene: TRBV12-2; J gene: TRBJ1-1; CDR3 DNA: TGTGCAAGTCGCTCCCGGAGTAACACTGAAGCTTTCTTT; CDR3 protein: CASRSRSNTEAFF
clone size: -; D gene: TRBD1; V gene: TRBV6-5; J gene: TRBJ1-1; CDR3 DNA: TGTGCCAGCAGTTACATGGGACAGGGTTATACTGAAGCTTTCTTT; CDR3 protein: CASSYMGQGYTEAFF
clone size: -; D gene: -; V gene: TRBV5-1; J gene: TRBJ1-6; CDR3 DNA: TGCGCCAGCAGCTTGTCAGGGTTCTATAATTCACCCCTCCACTTT; CDR3 protein: CASSLSGFYNSPLHF
clone size: -; D gene: TRBD1; V gene: TRBV7-9; J gene: TRBJ2-7; CDR3 DNA: TGTGCCAGCAGCTTATCCTCCGGGACAGGGTCTTACGAGCAGTACTTC; CDR3 protein: CASSLSSGTGSYEQYF
clone size: -; D gene: -; V gene: TRBV12-5; J gene: TRBJ1-2; CDR3 DNA: TGTGCTAGTGGTTTTTTTACGGACTATGGCTACACCTTC; CDR3 protein: CASGFFTDYGYTF
clone size: -; D gene: -; V gene: TRBV11-2; J gene: TRBJ2-7; CDR3 DNA: TGTGCCAGCAGCTTAGCGGGCCTAGCCTCCTACGAGCAGTACTTC; CDR3 protein: CASSLAGLASYEQYF
clone size: -; D gene: -; V gene: TRBV7-9; J gene: TRBJ1-2; CDR3 DNA: TGTGCCAGCAGCTATTTACAGGTCTCTGGCTACACCTTC; CDR3 protein: CASSYLQVSGYTF
clone size: -; D gene: -; V gene: TRBV30; J gene: TRBJ2-7; CDR3 DNA: TGTGCCTGGAGTGTCCAGAGCTCCTACGAGCAGTACTTC; CDR3 protein: CAWSVQSSYEQYF
clone size: -; D gene: -; V gene: TRBV25-1; J gene: TRBJ1-6; CDR3 DNA: TGTGCCAGCAGTGGAACAGGGCGGTCTTCACCCCTCCACTTT; CDR3 protein: CASSGTGRSSPLHF
clone size: -; D gene: -; V gene: TRBV30; J gene: TRBJ1-1; CDR3 DNA: TGTGCCTGGAGTGTACTGCGGAATACTGAAGCTTTCTTT; CDR3 protein: CAWSVLRNTEAFF
clone size: -; D gene: -; V gene: TRBV6-5; J gene: TRBJ1-2; CDR3 DNA: TGTGCCAGCAGCGACAGCACCTATGGCTACACCTTC; CDR3 protein: CASSDSTYGYTF
clone size: -; D gene: -; V gene: TRBV5-1; J gene: TRBJ1-3; CDR3 DNA: TGCGCCAGCAGCTTGGTTCCAGGCTCTGGAAACACCATATATTTT; CDR3 protein: CASSLVPGSGNTIYF
clone size: -; D gene: -; V gene: TRBV7-6; J gene: TRBJ2-1; CDR3 DNA: TGTGCCAGCAGCTTCCAAGCCTACAATGAGCAGTTCTTC; CDR3 protein: CASSFQAYNEQFF
clone size: -; D gene: -; V gene: TRBV6-8; J gene: TRBJ2-7; CDR3 DNA: TGTGCCAGCAGCACTAAGAGCTTACGACGGGACACCTACGAGCAGTACTTC; CDR3 protein: CASSTKSLRRDTYEQYF
clone size: -; D gene: -; V gene: TRBV6-4; J gene: TRBJ1-2; CDR3 DNA: TGTGCCAGCAGCGCAACACCAAACTATGGCTACACCTTC; CDR3 protein: CASSATPNYGYTF
clone size: once; D gene: -; V gene: TRBV29-1; J gene: TRBJ1-2; CDR3 DNA: TGCAGCGCCGAGACCGCAGGGAGACGCGGCTACACCTTC; CDR3 protein: CSAETAGRRGYTF
clone size: -; D gene: -; V gene: TRBV19; J gene: TRBJ1-2; CDR3 DNA: TGTGCCAGCACACGGGCAGGCACCTATGGCTACACCTTC; CDR3 protein: CASTRAGTYGYTF
clone size: -; D gene: -; V gene: TRBV19; J gene: TRBJ1-2; CDR3 DNA: TGTGCCAGTAGTATCGCAGGTCACGCACGGGTCAACTATGGCTACACCTTC; CDR3 protein: CASSIAGHARVNYGYTF
clone size: -; D gene: TRBD2; V gene: TRBV28; J gene: TRBJ2-3; CDR3 DNA: TGTGCCAGCAGCCGCGGGACTAGCGGAGATACGCAGTATTTT; CDR3 protein: CASSRGTSGDTQYF
clone size: -; D gene: TRBD1; V gene: TRBV5-1; J gene: TRBJ1-2; CDR3 DNA: TGCGCCAGCAGCTTGGGCTTCCGGGACAGGGGGAACTATGGCTACACCTTC; CDR3 protein: CASSLGFRDRGNYGYTF
clone size: -; D gene: -; V gene: TRBV7-2; J gene: TRBJ1-1; CDR3 DNA: TGTGCCAGCAGCCCCGGGATCTACACTGAAGCTTTCTTT; CDR3 protein: CASSPGIYTEAFF
clone size: -; D gene: -; V gene: TRBV4-1; J gene: TRBJ2-1; CDR3 DNA: TGCGCCAGCGGGGGGGCGGGAAATGAGCAGTTCTTC; CDR3 protein: CASGGAGNEQFF
clone size: -; D gene: -; V gene: TRBV14; J gene: TRBJ2-7; CDR3 DNA: TGTGCCAGCAGCCTCCAGGGCAGCTTGGGGACATTAATCTACGAGCAGTACTTC; CDR3 protein: CASSLQGSLGTLIYEQYF
clone size: -; D gene: -; V gene: TRBV18; J gene: TRBJ2-5; CDR3 DNA: TGTGCCAGCACCCGAAGAGGGAGACTGCTTCATTACGAGACCCAGTACTTC; CDR3 protein: CASTRRGRLLHYETQYF
clone size: -; D gene: -; V gene: TRBV18; J gene: TRBJ2-4; CDR3 DNA: TGTGCCAGCTCCCTAGCCTTAGCCAAAAACATTCAGTACTTC; CDR3 protein: CASSLALAKNIQYF
clone size: -; D gene: -; V gene: TRBV6-2/TRBV6-3; J gene: TRBJ2-7; CDR3 DNA: TGTGCCAGCAGTTCGGCTCTCCCCTACGAGCAGTACTTC; CDR3 protein: CASSSALPYEQYF
clone size: -; D gene: TRBD1; V gene: TRBV5-1; J gene: TRBJ1-6; CDR3 DNA: TGCGCCAGCAGCTTGGAGGGCAGGGGGAATTCACCCCTCCACTTT; CDR3 protein: CASSLEGRGNSPLHF
clone size: once; D gene: -; V gene: TRBV4-1; J gene: TRBJ2-7; CDR3 DNA: TGCGCCAGCAGCCAAGACATAAACCTCATTCGTTACGAGCAGTACTTC; CDR3 protein: CASSQDINLIRYEQYF
clone size: once; D gene: -; V gene: TRBV4-1; J gene: TRBJ2-7; CDR3 DNA: TGCGCCAGCAGCCTACCTCCGGGACATAGCTCCTACGAGCAGTACTTC; CDR3 protein: CASSLPPGHSSYEQYF
clone size: -; D gene: TRBD2; V gene: TRBV7-2; J gene: TRBJ2-7; CDR3 DNA: TGTGCCAGCAGCTATGCGGGGGAGTCCTACGAGCAGTACTTC; CDR3 protein: CASSYAGESYEQYF
clone size: -; D gene: -; V gene: TRBV2; J gene: TRBJ1-2; CDR3 DNA: TGTGCCCCTATGCCGGGACAACCCGATTTCTATGGCTACACCTTC; CDR3 protein: CAPMPGQPDFYGYTF
clone size: -; D gene: TRBD1; V gene: TRBV6-2/TRBV6-3; J gene: TRBJ2-7; CDR3 DNA: TGTGCCAGCAGTTACGCCCGGACAGGTACCCCCCCCTACGAGCAGTACTTC; CDR3 protein: CASSYARTGTPPYEQYF
clone size: -; D gene: -; V gene: TRBV18; J gene: TRBJ2-5; CDR3 DNA: TGTGCCAGCGCACCACGGCCGGGGGAGACCCAGTACTTC; CDR3 protein: CASAPRPGETQYF
clone size: -; D gene: -; V gene: TRBV4-3; J gene: TRBJ1-6; CDR3 DNA: TGCGCCAGCAGCCAAGATATCGGCAGCTCCTATAATTCACCCCTCCACTTT; CDR3 protein: CASSQDIGSSYNSPLHF
clone size: -; D gene: -; V gene: TRBV19; J gene: TRBJ2-1; CDR3 DNA: TGTGCCACCTCGTTTGGCGGCTCCTACAATGAGCAGTTCTTC; CDR3 protein: CATSFGGSYNEQFF
clone size: -; D gene: -; V gene: TRBV28; J gene: TRBJ1-4; CDR3 DNA: TGTGCCAGCAGTCCGCCCCGGGACACTGAAAAACTGTTTTTT; CDR3 protein: CASSPPRDTEKLFF
clone size: -; D gene: -; V gene: TRBV6-1; J gene: TRBJ2-2; CDR3 DNA: TGTGCCAGCAGTGAAGAATTGGGGAACACCGGGGAGCTGTTTTTT; CDR3 protein: CASSEELGNTGELFF
clone size: -; D gene: -; V gene: TRBV10-3; J gene: TRBJ1-2; CDR3 DNA: TGTGCCATCAGTGGTCAGGGCTATGGCTACACCTTC; CDR3 protein: CAISGQGYGYTF
clone size: -; D gene: TRBD1; V gene: TRBV18; J gene: TRBJ1-2; CDR3 DNA: TGTGCCAGCTCACCAACGCCAGGGGGCAACTATGGCTACACCTTC; CDR3 protein: CASSPTPGGNYGYTF
clone size: -; D gene: -; V gene: TRBV19; J gene: TRBJ2-1; CDR3 DNA: TGTGCCAGTACAACGGGCAGCGCCATCAATGAGCAGTTCTTC; CDR3 protein: CASTTGSAINEQFF
clone size: -; D gene: -; V gene: TRBV11-2; J gene: TRBJ2-7; CDR3 DNA: TGTGCCAGCAGCCTACTACGGGGGCCAGGAAACGAGCAGTACTTC; CDR3 protein: CASSLLRGPGNEQYF